What follows are 32 T cell receptor beta chains derived from one specimen sequenced in a study of blood T cell repertoires in COVID-19. TCRdb keeps only in-frame clones here, not all; method: immunoSEQ multiplex PCR. The sample yields 200,000 to 250,000 clones, 80% to 90% seen once. The sequencing sample was made of PBMCs or T cells enriched from blood (not recorded which). Receptor source: a woman between 40 and 55 years old with acute COVID-19.

The table lists this clone with a few counts. The CDR3 nucleotides read TGTGCCAGCAGCCCGGTGACAGGGGGCGCATTGAGTCGGCCCCAGCATTTT. Its translation is CASSPVTGGALSRPQHF. This chain uses TRBV28 with TRBJ1-5, with 10 nucleotides matching TRBD1. There are 17 residues in the CDR3. The germline V gene has CDR1 MDHEN and CDR2 SYDVKM. The V gene end was trimmed by 6 bases and the J gene end by 9 bases; junction bases not matched to a gene: 17.

V is TRBV29-1 and J is TRBJ2-3, with D possibly matching TRBD2 (5 bases). This CDR3 has 13 amino acids. Trimming shortened V by 1 base and J by 1 base, and 6 bases separated the two germline ends. Germline V gene data show CDR1 as SQVTM and CDR2 as ANQGSEA. The CDR3 DNA reads TGCAGCGTTGAAGCGCGGGGCACAGATACGCAGTATTTT. Translated, it gives CSVEARGTDTQYF.

Concerning this clone itself: Other DNA sequences in the same sample also yield this CDR3. The chain combines TRBV24-1 with TRBJ2-1, with 11 bases that match TRBD2. The germline CDR1 and CDR2 sequences are KGHDR and SFDVKD. This CDR3 contains 15 residues. Trimming took 4 bases from V and 6 from J; bases not matched to a gene: 4. The CDR3 here is CATSDPGLAGNEQFF. In DNA form, the CDR3 reads TGTGCCACCAGTGACCCCGGACTAGCGGGCAATGAGCAGTTCTTC.

The J gene is TRBJ2-5, the V gene TRBV7-2; 7 bases fit TRBD2. The CDR3 loop spans 16 amino acids. Germline loops: CDR1 SGHTA, CDR2 FQGNSA. J was trimmed by 7 bases and V by 3 bases; bases with no gene match: 14. CDR3 in DNA: TGTGCCAGCAGCTTCCCCTTTGGGGGAGGGCGCGGGACCCAGTACTTC. Its translation: CASSFPFGGGRGTQYF. The entire variable domain, with the rest obtained from reference TRBV7-2 and TRBJ2-5, is as follows: GAGVSQSPSNKVTEKGKDVELRCDPISGHTALYWYRQSLGQGLEFLIYFQGNSAPDKSGLPSDRFSAERTGGSVSTLTIQRTQQEDSAVYLCASSFPFGGGRGTQYFGPGTRLLVL.

Written as DNA, the CDR3 is TGTGCCAGCACTAAAGTCCCGCTAGGCCCCAATGAGCAGTTCTTC. The encoded protein is CASTKVPLGPNEQFF. The chain links TRBV27 to TRBJ2-1; no clear D gene. The CDR3 loop spans 15 amino acids. V lost 7 bases and J 6 bases, leaving 19 bases between the germline ends. Germline assignment: CDR1 MNHEY and CDR2 SMNVEV (reference sequence).

This chain connects TRBV4-2 to TRBJ2-3; TRBD2 matches at 8 bases. CDR3 length: 15 residues. V trimming: 4 bases; J trimming: 6 bases; junction bases outside the gene matches: 9. Germline-derived CDR1 and CDR2 are LGHNA and YNFKEQ. CDR3 bases: TGTGCCAGCAGCCTAACAAGCGGGAGTAGTGATACGCAGTATTTT. Amino acid sequence: CASSLTSGSSDTQYF.

The chain is built from TRBV7-2 and TRBJ2-7; 8 nucleotides align to TRBD1. Germline values: CDR1 SGHTA, CDR2 FQGNSA. V trimming: 5 bases; J trimming: 1 base; junction bases outside the gene matches: 10. The CDR3 length is 16 residues. CDR3 coding DNA: TGTGCCAGCAGCCTATCGACAGGGGTAGGATCCTACGAGCAGTACTTC. This translates into CASSLSTGVGSYEQYF.

The chain links TRBV28 to TRBJ2-7, with 8 bases lining up with TRBD2. Per the germline V gene, CDR1 is MDHEN and CDR2 is SYDVKM. Trimming took 4 bases from V and 4 from J; bases not matched to a gene: 9. The CDR3 runs to 15 residues. CDR3 DNA: TGTGCCAGCAGTTCCCGAGATTCGGGAGGGTACGAGCAGTACTTC. Translated, it gives CASSSRDSGGYEQYF.

This chain connects TRBV18 to TRBJ2-7, with TRBD2 as a possible D gene (7 bases). CDR1 is KGHSH, CDR2 LQKENI, per germline. V shed 3 bases and J shed 6 bases, with 12 bases lying between them. The CDR3 runs to 13 residues. The CDR3 protein is CASSPGLGGEQYF. As DNA, the CDR3 is TGTGCCAGCTCACCCGGACTAGGGGGCGAGCAGTACTTC.

V and J are TRBV28 and TRBJ1-1; D ambiguous. Deletions cut 3 bases from V and 8 bases from J, with 13 bases between. CDR1 is MDHEN, CDR2 SYDVKM, per germline. This CDR3 contains 13 residues. The CDR3 coding sequence is TGTGCCAGCAGTTTCTGGATGGGAGCAGAAGCTTTCTTT. Protein sequence: CASSFWMGAEAFF.

The chain links TRBV2 to TRBJ2-2; D uncertain. The CDR3 runs to 12 residues. The V and J ends lost 8 bases and 5 bases respectively, with 9 bases between them. CDR1 SNHLY and CDR2 FYNNEI come from the germline V gene. The CDR3 DNA reads TGTGCCAGCCTCCTGAGGACCGGGGAGCTGTTTTTT. Translation: CASLLRTGELFF.

The chain has TRBV9 and TRBJ2-1, with 8 bases that match TRBD2. Germline V gene sequence: CDR1 SGDLS, CDR2 YYNGEE. Trimming at V came to 2 bases and at J to 1 base, leaving 2 bases not matched to a gene. CDR3 length: 15 residues. CDR3 coding DNA: TGTGCCAGCAGCGTTAGCGGGACGTCCTACAATGAGCAGTTCTTC. This sequence encodes CASSVSGTSYNEQFF.

This sequence joins TRBV9 and TRBJ1-4, with D perhaps TRBD1 (6 bases). The length of the CDR3 is 18 residues. The germline V and J ends were trimmed by 0 bases and 0 bases, with 15 bases remaining between them. The germline gives CDR1 SGDLS, CDR2 YYNGEE. CDR3 coding DNA: TGTGCCAGCAGCGTAGGGAACTCAGGGGCCCCAACTAATGAAAAACTGTTTTTT. Protein product: CASSVGNSGAPTNEKLFF.

V gene TRBV14 combines with J gene TRBJ2-7; a possible D gene is TRBD2 (5 bases). Germline CDR1 reads SGHDN; CDR2 reads FVKESK. Trimming removed 5 bases from V and 1 base from J, with 9 bases in between. The CDR3 covers 13 residues. In DNA form, the CDR3 reads TGTGCCAGCAGCAGGGAGTTATCCTACGAGCAGTACTTC. Translation: CASSRELSYEQYF. Filled out from reference TRBV14 and TRBJ2-7, the complete variable domain reads EAGVTQFPSHSVIEKGQTVTLRCDPISGHDNLYWYRRVMGKEIKFLLHFVKESKQDESGMPNNRFLAERTGGTYSTLKVQPAELEDSGVYFCASSRELSYEQYFGPGTRLTVT.

The V and J genes are TRBV4-2 and TRBJ1-2, with 8 bases identical to TRBD1. After removal of 0 bases from V and 4 bases from J, the junction contained 10 bases not matched to a gene. The germline V gene has CDR1 LGHNA and CDR2 YNFKEQ. This CDR3 comprises 17 residues. The CDR3 DNA sequence: TGTGCCAGCAGCCAAGACCAGATGACAGGGGCTCCCTATGGCTACACCTTC. Translating gives CASSQDQMTGAPYGYTF.

This clone turned up a few times. V gene TRBV9 combines with J gene TRBJ2-1; D is undetermined. CDR3 size: 14 residues. CDR1 and CDR2 from the germline V gene are SGDLS and YYNGEE. V was clipped by 0 bases and J by 6 bases, with 10 bases between them. The CDR3: CASSVVSSGNEQFF. Here the CDR3 DNA reads TGTGCCAGCAGCGTAGTTAGCTCCGGCAATGAGCAGTTCTTC. Together with reference TRBV9 and TRBJ2-1, the CDR3 gives the full variable domain: DSGVTQTPKHLITATGQRVTLRCSPRSGDLSVYWYQQSLDQGLQFLIQYYNGEERAKGNILERFSAQQFPDLHSELNLSSLELGDSALYFCASSVVSSGNEQFFGPGTRLTVL.

This chain connects TRBV18 to TRBJ2-2, with 7 bases matching TRBD1. The CDR3 has 18 residues. From germline, CDR1 is KGHSH and CDR2 LQKENI. V was pared by 5 bases and J by 6 bases, with 18 bases of the junction left unmatched. CDR3 DNA: TGTGCCAGCTCAATCGTTTTACCGGGACAGTTAATATCCGGGGAGCTGTTTTTT. Amino acids: CASSIVLPGQLISGELFF.

The genes are TRBV19 and TRBJ2-1; 7 nucleotides agree with TRBD2. The CDR3 runs 12 residues. CDR1 is LNHDA, CDR2 SQIVND, per germline (reference sequence). V shed 3 bases, J shed 7 bases, and the junction held 0 bases outside the gene matches. The chain's CDR3 is CASSIGGNEQFF. For the CDR3, the DNA is TGTGCCAGTAGTATCGGGGGGAATGAGCAGTTCTTC.

The V gene is TRBV7-9, the J gene TRBJ2-1, with D perhaps matching TRBD2 (5 bases). Trimming took 0 bases from V and 9 from J, leaving 9 bases between them. This CDR3 contains 13 residues. The V gene's germline CDR1 is SEHNR and CDR2 FQNEAQ (reference sequence). In DNA form, the CDR3 reads TGTGCCAGCAGCTTAGCGGGAGCGCTTGAGCAGTTCTTC. Its translation: CASSLAGALEQFF.

The rearrangement links TRBV18 to TRBJ1-1, with D tentatively TRBD1 (5 bases). CDR3 length equals 15 residues. In germline, CDR1 is KGHSH, CDR2 LQKENI. Trimming removed 4 bases at V and 0 bases at J, with 12 bases between. The CDR3 nucleotides read TGTGCCAGCTCACTTACTCTGGACATGAACACTGAAGCTTTCTTT. This gives the protein CASSLTLDMNTEAFF.

The chain joins TRBV27 to TRBJ2-7; 7 nucleotides align to TRBD1. CDR1 and CDR2 from the germline V gene are MNHEY and SMNVEV (reference sequence). J was trimmed by 3 bases and V by 5 bases; bases with no gene match: 16. This CDR3 spans 17 amino acids. The CDR3 region is CASSTGTADAKGYEQYF. For the CDR3, the DNA is TGTGCCAGCAGTACAGGGACAGCAGACGCTAAGGGCTACGAGCAGTACTTC.

The chain joins TRBV20-1 to TRBJ2-7, with unresolved D. The CDR3 extends over 11 amino acids. Germline V gives CDR1 DFQATT, CDR2 SNEGSKA (reference sequence). CDR3 residues: CRSSDSYEQYF. The DNA for the CDR3 is TGCCGATCCAGCGACTCCTACGAGCAGTACTTC.

The CDR3 loop reads CARAGFEAFF. The CDR3 nucleotides are TGTGCCAGAGCGGGCTTTGAAGCTTTCTTT. This rearrangement joins TRBV19 to TRBJ1-1; no reliable D call. Trimming pared 9 bases from V and 7 bases from J, leaving 9 bases between. The CDR3 loop spans 10 amino acids. Looked up from germline, CDR1 is LNHDA and CDR2 is SQIVND (reference sequence).

The chain recombines TRBV2 with TRBJ2-3, with D maybe TRBD1 (5 bases). Germline V gene data show CDR1 as SNHLY and CDR2 as FYNNEI. Trimming stripped 6 bases from V and 2 bases from J, with 6 bases between. The CDR3 contains 12 residues. The CDR3 spells CASRTVTDTQYF. CDR3 in DNA: TGTGCCAGCAGGACAGTCACAGATACGCAGTATTTT.

The genes are TRBV24-1 and TRBJ1-1, with 10 bases that match TRBD1. The CDR3 covers 16 residues. The J segment lost 7 bases and the V segment lost 4 bases, leaving 11 bases of the junction unmatched. Germline CDR1 is KGHDR and CDR2 is SFDVKD. Here the CDR3 reads CATSETSTGGAGEAFF. The CDR3 DNA reads TGTGCCACCAGTGAGACATCGACAGGGGGCGCCGGTGAAGCTTTCTTT.

This rearrangement joins TRBV3-1 (or the pseudogene TRBV3-2) to TRBJ2-1, with 9 bases fitting TRBD2. The CDR3 totals 13 residues. V was pared by 5 bases and J by 10 bases, with 6 bases of the junction left unmatched. From germline, CDR1 is LGHDT and CDR2 YNNKEL (reference sequence). The CDR3 nucleotides are TGTGCCAGCAGCGTTAGCGGGGGCGGGGAGCAGTTCTTC. Its protein is CASSVSGGGEQFF.

V and J are TRBV6-5 and TRBJ2-7, with 10 bases identical to TRBD1. J gave up 7 bases and V 6 bases, and 9 bases lay outside the gene matches. The CDR3 has 14 residues. The germline gives CDR1 MNHEY, CDR2 SVGAGI. CDR3 nucleotide sequence: TGTGCCAGCAGGACAGGGGGCGCGTCGTATGAGCAGTACTTC. Protein sequence: CASRTGGASYEQYF.

This clone was seen a handful of times. The V and J genes are TRBV4-1 and TRBJ2-5; 11 bases agree with TRBD2. V lost 0 bases to trimming and J lost 5 bases; unmatched junction nucleotides: 8. Germline lookup yields CDR1 MGHRA and CDR2 YSYEKL. This CDR3 region has 17 residues. CDR3 amino acids: CASSQESELAGAETQYF. In nucleotides, the CDR3 is TGCGCCAGCAGCCAAGAATCAGAACTAGCGGGAGCGGAGACCCAGTACTTC.

The V gene is TRBV18, the J gene TRBJ1-3, with TRBD1 identical over 9 bases. The ends lost 3 bases at V and 2 bases at J; junction bases unmatched: 11. This CDR3 is 18 amino acids long. Germline CDR1 and CDR2: KGHSH and LQKENI. For the CDR3, the DNA is TGTGCCAGCTCACCTACACCATTACAGGGGGCAGCTGGAAACACCATATATTTT. This sequence encodes CASSPTPLQGAAGNTIYF. Filled out from reference TRBV18 and TRBJ1-3, the complete variable domain reads NAGVMQNPRHLVRRRGQEARLRCSPMKGHSHVYWYRQLPEEGLKFMVYLQKENIIDESGMPKERFSAEFPKEGPSILRIQQVVRGDSAAYFCASSPTPLQGAAGNTIYFGEGSWLTVV.

The chain joins TRBV5-1 to TRBJ2-1, with TRBD2 matching 7 bases. Per the germline V gene, CDR1 is SGHRS and CDR2 is YFSETQ. V lost 0 bases and J lost 0; bases outside the gene matches: 3. There are 16 residues in the CDR3. CDR3 sequence: CASSLGLATSYNEQFF. CDR3 coding DNA: TGCGCCAGCAGCTTGGGACTAGCCACCTCCTACAATGAGCAGTTCTTC.

This clone was observed a single time. V is TRBV7-3 and J is TRBJ2-2, with D unresolved. V was cut by 5 bases and J by 6 bases, with 7 bases left in between. There are 12 residues in the CDR3. Germline CDR1 reads SGHTA; CDR2 reads FQGTGA. CDR3 sequence reads: CASSPRAGELFF. The DNA for the CDR3 is TGTGCCAGCAGCCCCCGCGCCGGGGAGCTGTTTTTT.

This clone was seen a few times. This CDR3 is CASKSSGSYEQYF. As DNA, the CDR3 is TGTGCCAGCAAGTCTAGCGGGAGCTACGAGCAGTACTTC. This chain connects TRBV27 to TRBJ2-7; TRBD2 aligns across 10 bases. The CDR3 spans 13 residues. Germline V lookup: CDR1 MNHEY, CDR2 SMNVEV (reference sequence). V shed 7 bases and J 3 bases; nucleotides not matched to a gene: 3.